Below, one TCR beta chain is given with its context. The data were taken from a study of blood T cell repertoires in COVID-19. Looking at the study overall: PBMCs, B-cell-depleted T cells, or T cells were the source of the cDNA or gDNA that made up the material.

Trimming at V came to 9 bases and at J to 5 bases, leaving 2 bases not matched to a gene. Germline V gives CDR1 SGHDN, CDR2 FVKESK. This CDR3 has 12 amino acids. This table comes from immunoSEQ multiplex PCR, and its TCRdb copy is limited to in-frame clones, with some not included. The top ten hold less than 2% of the sample, which has about 400,000 clones, roughly nine tenths seen once. The sequence was obtained from a woman aged 25 to 39 who had recovered from COVID-19. The sample was PBMCs or T cells enriched from blood (not recorded which). The rearrangement joins TRBV14 to TRBJ2-1; TRBD2 agrees at 9 bases. Written as DNA, the CDR3 is TGTGCCAGTAGCGGGAGCCACAATGAGCAGTTCTTC. Its protein is CASSGSHNEQFF.